One and the same sample provided the 25 T cell receptor beta chains below, sequenced in a study of blood T cell repertoires in COVID-19. The protocol was immunoSEQ multiplex PCR, while the TCRdb copy is restricted to in-frame clones and leaves out a portion. The table has over 100,000 clones, around 73% seen once; the top ten hold approximately 9.8%. The sample was peripheral blood. These receptors were collected from a man aged 55 to 70 with active or convalescent COVID-19.

This clone was recorded only once. The chain combines TRBV11-2 with TRBJ2-1; D is unclear. Germline-derived CDR1 and CDR2 are SGHAT and FQNNGV. V was pared by 0 bases and J by 6 bases, with 6 bases between. This CDR3 is 13 amino acids long. CDR3 coding DNA: TGTGCCAGCAGCTTAGAACCGGGCAATGAGCAGTTCTTC. Translating it yields CASSLEPGNEQFF.

V and J are TRBV14 and TRBJ2-3; TRBD2 agrees at 7 bases. Germline-derived CDR1 and CDR2 are SGHDN and FVKESK. Trimming removed 3 bases from V and 6 bases from J; junction bases left unmatched: 12. The CDR3 sequence is 16 residues long. CDR3 DNA sequence: TGTGCCAGCAGCCACTTTGCGGGAGCAACGTGGGATACGCAGTATTTT. It encodes CASSHFAGATWDTQYF.

This chain joins TRBV12-3 or TRBV12-4 and TRBJ2-1; 7 nucleotides align to TRBD1. The CDR3 contains 12 residues. Losses at the gene ends were 6 bases for V and 14 bases for J; bases not matched to a gene: 10. The chain's CDR3 is CASSPTGVLEFF. As DNA, the CDR3 is TGTGCCAGCAGCCCAACAGGGGTTTTGGAGTTCTTC.

The V call is TRBV27, the J call TRBJ2-5; 7 bases fit TRBD1. The CDR3 has 16 residues. Germline V gene data show CDR1 as MNHEY and CDR2 as SMNVEV (reference sequence). J gave up 5 bases and V 3 bases, and 12 bases lay outside the gene matches. CDR3 in DNA: TGTGCCAGCAGTTTGGTCGGGACAGCGTTGGGGGAGACCCAGTACTTC. Encoded protein: CASSLVGTALGETQYF.

V is TRBV7-7 and J is TRBJ2-4; perhaps TRBD2 as D (7 bases). The CDR3 covers 16 residues. The germline V gene encodes CDR1 SSHAT and CDR2 FNYEAQ (reference sequence). V dropped 2 bases and J dropped 2 bases, with 13 bases sitting between them. In DNA, the CDR3 is TGTGCCAGCAGCTTAAACGGGGGGCTCCCCAAAAACATTCAGTACTTC. Translated: CASSLNGGLPKNIQYF.

This clone has a handful of counts. The chain couples TRBV19 to TRBJ2-2, with TRBD2 matching 11 bases. Germline V gene sequence: CDR1 LNHDA, CDR2 SQIVND (reference sequence). The V and J ends lost 6 bases and 7 bases, in that order; junction bases with no gene match: 7. The CDR3 totals 15 residues. The CDR3 DNA is TGTGCCAGTAGCGCAGGTAGCGGGAGGGTCGGGGAGCTGTTTTTT. The encoded protein is CASSAGSGRVGELFF.

The V gene is TRBV2, the J gene TRBJ2-1; D might be TRBD2 (6 bases). V dropped 4 bases and J dropped 6 bases, with 10 bases sitting between them. This CDR3 has 13 amino acids. In germline, CDR1 is SNHLY, CDR2 FYNNEI. DNA of the CDR3: TGTGCCAGCAGTGTTCGGGAGCGCAATGAGCAGTTCTTC. This gives the protein CASSVRERNEQFF.

J is TRBJ2-3 and V is TRBV7-9; perhaps TRBD2 as D (6 bases). The CDR3 totals 16 residues. CDR1 and CDR2 from the germline V gene are SEHNR and FQNEAQ (reference sequence). Trimming shortened V by 3 bases and J by 5 bases, and 18 bases separated the two germline ends. CDR3 protein: CASSLRLGGAGDTQYF. CDR3 DNA: TGTGCCAGCAGCTTGAGGCTTGGCGGGGCGGGAGATACGCAGTATTTT.

This chain joins TRBV12-3 or TRBV12-4 and TRBJ1-1, with D maybe TRBD1 (5 bases). V lost 6 bases to trimming and J lost 0 bases, with 8 bases between them. The CDR3 totals 13 residues. The CDR3 DNA reads TGTGCCAGCAGGGACAACTTGAACACTGAAGCTTTCTTT. It yields the protein CASRDNLNTEAFF.

This clone was counted a single time. This chain links TRBV10-2 with TRBJ2-3; the D gene is possibly TRBD2 (6 bases). Trimming removed 8 bases at V and 2 bases at J, with 17 bases between. The germline CDR1 and CDR2 sequences are WSHSY and SAAADI. This CDR3 spans 15 amino acids. CDR3 coding DNA: TGCGCCAGCGGACGAGCGGGTAGGGACACAGATACGCAGTATTTT. Its translation is CASGRAGRDTDTQYF.

J is TRBJ2-3 and V is TRBV7-6; 11 bases are shared with TRBD2. CDR3 length equals 16 residues. Germline V gene data show CDR1 as SGHVS and CDR2 as FNYEAQ. Trimming cost V 1 base and J 4 bases; bases outside gene matches: 4. Here the CDR3 DNA reads TGTGCCAGCAGCTTAGAGACTAGCGGGATCCCAGATACGCAGTATTTT. Translation gives CASSLETSGIPDTQYF.

The chain couples TRBV18 to TRBJ2-3; 7 bases map to TRBD1. Per the germline V gene, CDR1 is KGHSH and CDR2 is LQKENI. CDR3 size: 15 residues. V lost 3 bases, J lost 1 base, and 4 bases stayed unmatched. CDR3 region: CASSPGQPRTDTQYF. The CDR3 DNA sequence: TGTGCCAGCTCACCGGGACAGCCCCGCACAGATACGCAGTATTTT.

J is TRBJ2-1 and V is TRBV6-6; D uncertain. V dropped 2 bases and J dropped 4 bases, with 6 bases sitting between them. This CDR3 has 13 residues. CDR1 is MNHNY and CDR2 is SVGAGI in the germline V gene (reference sequence). This chain's CDR3 is CASSYAEYNEQFF. CDR3 nucleotides: TGTGCCAGCAGTTACGCCGAGTACAATGAGCAGTTCTTC.

This rearrangement joins TRBV7-2 to TRBJ2-1, with D possibly matching TRBD2 (6 bases). This CDR3 comprises 13 residues. V lost 4 bases and J 5 bases, leaving 9 bases between the germline ends. CDR1 is SGHTA, CDR2 FQGNSA, per germline. The CDR3 here is CASSSGLHNEQFF. CDR3 in DNA: TGTGCCAGCAGCTCGGGACTTCACAATGAGCAGTTCTTC.

The rearrangement joins TRBV11-2 to TRBJ2-3; 13 bases agree with TRBD2. The CDR3 has 16 amino acids. Germline CDR1 SGHAT, CDR2 FQNNGV. The V segment lost 4 bases and the J segment 2 bases; nucleotides outside the gene matches: 3. CDR3 protein: CASSSGLAGATDTQYF. The CDR3, as DNA: TGTGCCAGCAGCTCCGGACTAGCGGGAGCCACAGATACGCAGTATTTT.

The rearrangement joins TRBV6-5 to TRBJ1-5, with TRBD1 matching over 8 bases. The germline V gene encodes CDR1 MNHEY and CDR2 SVGAGI. V gave up 5 bases and J gave up 4 bases; unmatched junction bases: 7. The CDR3 is made up of 15 amino acids. The CDR3 region is CASSSDRGGNQPQHF. The DNA of the CDR3 is TGTGCCAGCAGTAGCGACAGGGGAGGAAATCAGCCCCAGCATTTT.

The chain employs TRBV7-8 and TRBJ1-2, with 7 bases matching TRBD1. Losses at the gene ends were 1 base for V and 4 bases for J; bases not matched to a gene: 3. The CDR3 is 14 residues long. From germline, CDR1 is SGHVS and CDR2 FQNEAQ. CDR3 sequence: CASSLGGTVYGYTF. The CDR3 coding sequence is TGTGCCAGCAGCTTAGGTGGGACAGTCTATGGCTACACCTTC.

In the case of this clone: This same CDR3 is encoded by further DNA sequences in the sample. V and J are TRBV18 and TRBJ1-1; TRBD1 agrees at 8 bases. V lost 6 bases to trimming and J lost 7 bases; unmatched junction nucleotides: 4. This CDR3 contains 12 residues. Germline lookup yields CDR1 KGHSH and CDR2 LQKENI. The CDR3 region is CASSTGQGEAFF. The DNA for the CDR3 is TGTGCCAGCTCTACCGGACAGGGTGAAGCTTTCTTT.

This chain joins TRBV4-1 and TRBJ1-2, with TRBD1 as a possible D gene (5 bases). The CDR3 sequence is 21 residues long. CDR1 and CDR2 from the germline V gene are MGHRA and YSYEKL. The V and J ends lost 0 bases and 2 bases respectively, with 28 bases between them. The CDR3 protein is CASSQDIQGVSGTGRNYGYTF. CDR3 sequence (DNA): TGCGCCAGCAGCCAAGATATTCAGGGAGTCAGCGGGACGGGGAGAAACTATGGCTACACCTTC.

The chain joins TRBV4-3 to TRBJ2-3, with D possibly matching TRBD2 (5 bases). V was clipped by 1 base and J by 1 base, with 6 bases between them. The CDR3 sequence is 14 residues long. The germline V gene has CDR1 LGHNA and CDR2 YSLEER. DNA for the CDR3: TGCGCCAGCAGCCAAGGCGGGCGCACAGATACGCAGTATTTT. This codes for CASSQGGRTDTQYF.

The chain has TRBV29-1 and TRBJ1-2; D unclear. CDR3 length: 10 residues. Trimming left V 7 bases short and J 6 bases short, with 9 bases between. Germline CDR1 is SQVTM and CDR2 is ANQGSEA. In DNA form, the CDR3 reads TGCAGCGGAGGAGAGGATGGCTACACCTTC. Its translation: CSGGEDGYTF.

This chain uses TRBV19 with TRBJ2-6; D remains unclear. Per germline, CDR1 LNHDA and CDR2 SQIVND (reference sequence). The CDR3 loop spans 17 amino acids. Trimming took off 3 bases at V and 0 bases at J, with 12 bases between the two ends. The CDR3 here is CASSIKYSTSGANVLTF. Here the CDR3 DNA reads TGTGCCAGTAGTATCAAATATAGCACCTCTGGGGCCAACGTCCTGACTTTC.

This clone was detected only once. The chain uses TRBV5-1 and TRBJ2-3; 11 bases are a match to TRBD2. V was clipped by 0 bases and J by 0 bases; unmatched bases: 6. This CDR3 is built from 18 residues. Germline V gene lookup returns CDR1 SGHRS and CDR2 YFSETQ. DNA for the CDR3: TGCGCCAGCAGCTTGGGACTAGCGGGGACAAGAAGCACAGATACGCAGTATTTT. Translation gives CASSLGLAGTRSTDTQYF.

The chain uses TRBV6-6 and TRBJ1-5; D is possibly TRBD1 (5 bases). V shed 2 bases and J shed 3 bases, with 11 bases lying between them. Germline values: CDR1 MNHNY, CDR2 SVGAGI (reference sequence). This CDR3 is 15 amino acids long. The CDR3: CASSYERTINQPQHF. The CDR3 coding sequence is TGTGCCAGCAGTTACGAAAGGACAATCAATCAGCCCCAGCATTTT.

The chain couples TRBV4-2 to TRBJ1-2; D uncertain. This CDR3 has 15 residues. Trimming took off 3 bases at V and 4 bases at J, with 15 bases between the two ends. Germline V gives CDR1 LGHNA, CDR2 YNFKEQ. CDR3 DNA: TGTGCCAGCAGCCACAAAACCGACGAGGGCTATGGCTACACCTTC. Translation: CASSHKTDEGYGYTF.